The following is a TCR beta chain sequence with its context. As for time point: pretreatment peripheral blood. Patients yielded 1 to 8 samples each, pretreatment and on-treatment. Germline V lookup: CDR1 SNHLY, CDR2 FYNNEI. This CDR3 has 14 amino acids. Losses at the gene ends were 8 bases for V and 5 bases for J; bases not matched to a gene: 8. The data stem from a study of PD-L1 blockade in urothelial cancer. Overall study: At some point between 2013 and 2014 therapy began: atezolizumab 1,200 mg intravenously every 3 weeks.

Only in-frame clones appear in the TCRdb table, and some are missing; sequencing was by immunoSEQ multiplex PCR. The sample holds 65,000 to 90,000 clones, around 84% seen once. The clonotype originates from an older woman with urothelial cancer. This material consisted of PBMCs, taken around atezolizumab (anti-PD-L1) treatment. The genes are TRBV2 and TRBJ2-1, with 8 nucleotides matching TRBD1. CDR3 protein: CASRPQTGDNEQFF. CDR3 DNA sequence: TGTGCCAGCCGCCCCCAGACAGGGGACAATGAGCAGTTCTTC. Variable domain in full (rest from reference TRBV2 and TRBJ2-1): EPEVTQTPSHQVTQMGQEVILRCVPISNHLYFYWYRQILGQKVEFLVSFYNNEISEKSEIFDDQFSVERPDGSNFTLKIRSTKLEDSAMYFCASRPQTGDNEQFFGPGTRLTVL.